This T cell receptor beta chain was identified during a study of regulatory T cells in long-lasting Graves disease. The CDR3 loop spans 14 amino acids. J lost 4 bases, V lost 5 bases, and 4 bases had no gene match. The germline V gene has CDR1 SGHTA and CDR2 FQGTGA. Arm-PCR of CDR3 regions and iRepertoire HTBI primers were the basis on which TCR beta libraries were built. Using its own MiXCR run on the multiplex PCR reads, TCRdb lists one record per CDR3 protein. The sample lists under 500,000 distinct CDR3 sequences, 20% to 25% occurring once. Of note for this clonotype: What it binds is unknown.

Findings and limits, study-wide: With persistent disease, TRBV28, TRBJ1-2 and TRBJ2-5 were the favored segments.

Specified time point: persistent/refractory GD, antithyroid drugs over 5 years with positive TRAb. PBMCs were the source of the RNA used for TCR sequencing. The gene calls are TRBV7-3 and TRBJ2-1; 8 bases are a match to TRBD1. The sequence derives from a female donor with Graves disease. Sequences were derived from peripheral blood mononuclear cells (PBMCs), sampled when the disease was refractory, from a patient treated with antithyroid drugs. The CDR3 coding sequence is TGTGCCAGCAGCCCAGGGGGCCCGTACAATGAGCAGTTCTTC. Its translation: CASSPGGPYNEQFF.